This is a list of T cell receptor beta chains from one sample in a study of identical twins. TCRdb reanalysed the 5' RACE reads using MiXCR and keeps one entry per CDR3 protein. The profile covers about 700,000 distinct CDR3 sequences, with over 5% appearing a single time and roughly 1.6% taken by the ten largest. The material sequenced was naive T cells sorted from blood. The receptors here all came from a man aged 18-30 years in good health. Both conserved end residues are part of each CDR3. The D gene is left open where the match is weak. Clone sizes are given selectively: once, few, many, or a class where the clone is expanded.

>NA|NA|TRBJ2-3|TRBV2
TGTGCCAGCAGTGTGATGGGACTGGTCACAGATACGCAGTATTTT
CASSVMGLVTDTQYF
>TRBD1|many|TRBJ1-2|TRBV4-3
TGCGCCAGCAGCCCATCCAGGGACAGCCACTATGGCTACACCTTC
CASSPSRDSHYGYTF
>TRBD2|many|TRBJ2-2|TRBV12-3/TRBV12-4
TGTGCCAGCAGTCGCACTAGCGGGAGGGGTACCGGGGAGCTGTTTTTT
CASSRTSGRGTGELFF
>NA|many|TRBJ1-1|TRBV29-1
TGCAGCGTGAGGGGGGTTGGGACTGAAGCTTTCTTT
CSVRGVGTEAFF
>TRBD2|NA|TRBJ2-1|TRBV19
TGTGCCAGTAGTAAACTAGCGGGTACCTCCTACAATGAGCAGTTCTTC
CASSKLAGTSYNEQFF
>NA|many|TRBJ2-7|TRBV4-1
TGCGCCAGCAGCCAAGAGGGGGAGCAGTACTTC
CASSQEGEQYF
>TRBD1|many|TRBJ1-2|TRBV7-2
TGTGCCAGCAGCGCCCGGACAGGGTCAACTTATGGCTACACCTTC
CASSARTGSTYGYTF
>NA|NA|TRBJ2-2|TRBV28
TGTGCCAGCAGTCCACGGAGGTGGAAAACGAACACCGGGGAGCTGTTTTTT
CASSPRRWKTNTGELFF
>TRBD2|many|TRBJ2-3|TRBV3-1
TGTGCCAGCATTGGGGGGGAGAATACGCAGTATTTT
CASIGGENTQYF
>NA|few|TRBJ2-5|TRBV4-2
TGTGCCAGCAGCCAAGCCGCCGGCGGCCATGAGACCCAGTACTTC
CASSQAAGGHETQYF
>TRBD1|many|TRBJ2-7|TRBV28
TGTGCCAGCAGATCCCCCGGGACAGGATACTACGAGCAGTACTTC
CASRSPGTGYYEQYF
>NA|few|TRBJ2-1|TRBV7-2
TGTGCCAGCAGCCTCGAGCTGGGTGAGCAGTTCTTC
CASSLELGEQFF
>TRBD1|many|TRBJ2-3|TRBV12-3/TRBV12-4
TGTGCCAGCAGGACAGGGGCGGATACGCAGTATTTT
CASRTGADTQYF
>NA|many|TRBJ2-2|TRBV5-1
TGCGCCAGCAGCTTGGAAGACAGGTCGGACACCGGGGAGCTGTTTTTT
CASSLEDRSDTGELFF
>NA|NA|TRBJ2-4|TRBV6-1
TGTGCCAGCAGTATTTCAAAAGGGAATGGCCAAAACATTCAGTACTTC
CASSISKGNGQNIQYF
>TRBD2|few|TRBJ2-1|TRBV4-2
TGTGCCAGCAGCCAAGAAATGGGACTAGTCGATGAGCAGTTCTTC
CASSQEMGLVDEQFF
>TRBD2|NA|TRBJ2-3|TRBV9
TGTGCCAGCAGCGCGTCCAGCGGGAGTGGCACAGATACGCAGTATTTT
CASSASSGSGTDTQYF
>TRBD1|few|TRBJ1-5|TRBV20-1
TGCAGTGCTAGAGGCGGCAGGGGGGCCCTTGATCAGCCCCAGCATTTT
CSARGGRGALDQPQHF
>TRBD2|few|TRBJ2-3|TRBV20-1
TGCAGTGTTTTCCGTAGGCTAGCGGGAGATACGCAGTATTTT
CSVFRRLAGDTQYF
>NA|few|TRBJ2-2|TRBV19
TGTGCCAGTAGTATCGGTGGAATCGGGGAGCTGTTTTTT
CASSIGGIGELFF
>NA|many|TRBJ2-3|TRBV4-1
TGCGCCAGCAGGCAACAGTTTCGTGGGACAGATACGCAGTATTTT
CASRQQFRGTDTQYF
>TRBD1|NA|TRBJ2-3|TRBV6-1
TGTGCCAGCAGTGAAGCAGCAGGGACAGGGGTCACAGATACGCAGTATTTT
CASSEAAGTGVTDTQYF
>TRBD1|few|TRBJ2-1|TRBV5-6
TGTGCCAGCAGCCCAGGTAGGGGGCTCTACAATGAGCAGTTCTTC
CASSPGRGLYNEQFF
>TRBD2|NA|TRBJ2-1|TRBV29-1
TGCAGCGTTGAAGCGGGAGGGTATGAGCAGTTCTTC
CSVEAGGYEQFF
>NA|many|TRBJ2-5|TRBV5-1
TGCGCCAGCGGACAGACCTACCAAGAGACCCAGTACTTC
CASGQTYQETQYF
>NA|NA|TRBJ1-5|TRBV9
TGTGCCAGCAGCGTAGGCGGTGATAGCAATCAGCCCCAGCATTTT
CASSVGGDSNQPQHF
>TRBD1|NA|TRBJ2-7|TRBV6-2/TRBV6-3
TGTGCCAGCAGGAGTACAGGGGACCACGAGCAGTACTTC
CASRSTGDHEQYF
>TRBD1|NA|TRBJ2-4|TRBV11-2
TGTGCCAGCAGCTTAGATGGCATCGACAGGGTGGCCAAAAACATTCAGTACTTC
CASSLDGIDRVAKNIQYF
>NA|many|TRBJ2-2|TRBV7-9
TGTGCCAGCAGCTTTGGGGACCGGAACACCGGGGAGCTGTTTTTT
CASSFGDRNTGELFF
>NA|NA|TRBJ1-2|TRBV12-3/TRBV12-4
TGTGCCAGCGGGTGGGGAGTTCCCAACTATGGCTACACCTTC
CASGWGVPNYGYTF
>NA|many|TRBJ2-3|TRBV6-1
TGTGCCAGCAGTGATGAACAGGTTGGGACAGATACGCAGTATTTT
CASSDEQVGTDTQYF
>NA|few|TRBJ1-2|TRBV5-1
TGCGCCAGCAGCTCGGACGTTAACTATGGCTACACCTTC
CASSSDVNYGYTF
>NA|many|TRBJ2-7|TRBV29-1
TGCAGCGTTGGAGACAGCAGCTACGAGCAGTACTTC
CSVGDSSYEQYF